The 3 T cell receptor beta chains below come from one sample, sequenced in a study of cytomegalovirus exposure and HLA in healthy donors. This PCR relied on a set of 60 Vbeta primers and 13 Jbeta primers. Some clones are missing from TCRdb's copy, which holds only in-frame ones; the method was immunoSEQ multiplex PCR. The data hold fewer than 45,000 clones, with roughly three quarters observed a single time. Sample: PBMCs. The receptors here all came from a woman in her twenties or thirties in good health and CMV-seropositive.

This chain connects TRBV28 to TRBJ2-5; D is perhaps TRBD2 (6 bases). V lost 11 bases and J 11 bases, leaving 21 bases between the germline ends. CDR1 and CDR2 from the germline V gene are MDHEN and SYDVKM. The CDR3 extends over 12 amino acids. The CDR3 DNA follows: TGTGCCCTAGGAGCGTCCCCGGGAGAGCAGTACTTC. It is translated as CALGASPGEQYF.

This rearrangement joins TRBV11-3 to TRBJ2-5; perhaps TRBD1 as D (6 bases). Trimming pared 5 bases from V and 4 bases from J, leaving 17 bases between. Germline V gene lookup returns CDR1 SGHNT and CDR2 YENEEA. The length of the CDR3 is 15 residues. The CDR3 loop reads CASSDSFTGPETQYF. DNA for the CDR3: TGTGCCAGCAGCGACTCCTTCACAGGGCCAGAGACCCAGTACTTC.

The rearrangement uses TRBV11-2 and TRBJ1-1; the D gene is possibly TRBD1 (6 bases). This CDR3 is 14 amino acids long. V was pared by 4 bases and J by 4 bases, with 13 bases between. The germline gives CDR1 SGHAT, CDR2 FQNNGV. The CDR3 DNA reads TGTGCCAGCAGCTACAACAGGGTCGGCACTGAAGCTTTCTTT. This translates into CASSYNRVGTEAFF.